Shown below are 28 T cell receptor beta chains from a single sample sequenced in a study of Ad26.COV2.S vaccination and SARS-CoV-2 variants. Treatment described: roughly 19 received Ad26.COV2.S at low or high dose, single or two shots; roughly five received placebo; per-sample allocation not given. The samples date from day 63 after the first vaccine or placebo injection. Repertoires were generated with immunoSEQ multiplex PCR, while TCRdb's copy carries only in-frame clones and drops some. The sample yields some 390,000 clones, approximately 91% seen once. The specimen comprised peripheral blood, sampled in a trial of Ad26.COV2.S vaccine versus placebo. These receptors all come from a person between 18 and 59 years old who received the Ad26.COV2.S COVID-19 vaccine or a placebo.

The chain recombines TRBV2 with TRBJ1-5; tentative D call: TRBD1 (5 bases). V lost 6 bases to trimming and J lost 0 bases, with 12 bases between them. The CDR3 is 15 amino acids. Germline V gene sequence: CDR1 SNHLY, CDR2 FYNNEI. This CDR3 reads CASRRGLGSNQPQHF. For the CDR3, the DNA is TGTGCCAGCAGAAGGGGTTTGGGTAGCAATCAGCCCCAGCATTTT.

This chain joins TRBV18 and TRBJ1-5; perhaps TRBD1 as D (6 bases). The V end was cut by 3 bases, the J end by 5 bases, with 14 bases between. This CDR3 region has 15 residues. Per the germline V gene, CDR1 is KGHSH and CDR2 is LQKENI. CDR3 region: CASSPTTGIHQPQHF. In nucleotides, the CDR3 is TGTGCCAGCTCACCGACTACAGGGATCCATCAGCCCCAGCATTTT.

Written as DNA, the CDR3 is TGTGCCAGCAGCTCTTCGGGTTCACCCCTCCACTTT. Protein sequence: CASSSSGSPLHF. The chain couples TRBV7-2 to TRBJ1-6; no firm D call. The CDR3 has 12 residues. Germline V gene sequence: CDR1 SGHTA, CDR2 FQGNSA. V was shortened by 4 bases and J by 9 bases, with 7 bases between the two germline ends.

The V gene is TRBV11-2, the J gene TRBJ1-1; D not resolved. Germline V gene data show CDR1 as SGHAT and CDR2 as FQNNGV. With 3 bases removed from V and 1 base from J, the gap between germline ends came to 9 bases. There are 14 residues in the CDR3. This CDR3 reads CASSFVRQNTEAFF. CDR3 nucleotide sequence: TGTGCCAGCAGCTTCGTGAGACAGAACACTGAAGCTTTCTTT.

The chain combines TRBV5-1 with TRBJ1-1, with D tentatively TRBD1 (6 bases). V lost 4 bases and J 4 bases, leaving 8 bases between the germline ends. This CDR3 region has 12 residues. CDR1 is SGHRS, CDR2 YFSETQ, per germline. CDR3 bases: TGCGCCAGCAGCGTACAGGGCACTGAAGCTTTCTTT. It encodes CASSVQGTEAFF.

The chain joins TRBV5-5 to TRBJ2-1, with D possibly being TRBD1 or TRBD2 (5 bases each). Germline lookup yields CDR1 SGHKS and CDR2 YYEKEE (reference sequence). Trimming took 0 bases from V and 3 from J, leaving 13 bases between them. The CDR3 covers 16 residues. The CDR3 DNA follows: TGTGCCAGCAGCTTGGAGGGACCGACGGACTACAATGAGCAGTTCTTC. Protein product: CASSLEGPTDYNEQFF. Variable domain in full (rest from reference TRBV5-5 and TRBJ2-1): DAGVTQSPTHLIKTRGQQVTLRCSPISGHKSVSWYQQVLGQGPQFIFQYYEKEERGRGNFPDRFSARQFPNYSSELNVNALLLGDSALYLCASSLEGPTDYNEQFFGPGTRLTVL.

This clone appeared a single time. The chain joins TRBV7-8 to TRBJ1-5; a possible D gene is TRBD1 (5 bases). CDR1 SGHVS and CDR2 FQNEAQ come from the germline V gene. V was shortened by 2 bases and J by 3 bases, with 14 bases between the two germline ends. This CDR3 has 16 residues. CDR3 in amino acids: CASSLYGRENNQPQHF. The CDR3 DNA sequence: TGTGCCAGCAGCTTATACGGCAGGGAGAACAATCAGCCCCAGCATTTT.

The rearrangement uses TRBV7-2 and TRBJ1-6; 9 bases align to TRBD1. V lost 5 bases, J lost 5 bases, and 7 bases stayed unmatched. The CDR3 sequence is 16 residues long. The germline V gene has CDR1 SGHTA and CDR2 FQGNSA. Here the CDR3 reads CASSQARTGDNSPLHF. The CDR3 region has the DNA TGTGCCAGCAGCCAGGCTAGGACAGGGGATAATTCACCCCTCCACTTT.

CDR3 sequence (DNA): TGTGCCAGCAGCTTAAAGGATCAGCCCCAGCATTTT. Translation gives CASSLKDQPQHF. The chain links TRBV7-8 to TRBJ1-5; D gene ambiguous. The germline V gene encodes CDR1 SGHVS and CDR2 FQNEAQ. V lost 2 bases and J 5 bases, leaving 4 bases between the germline ends. This CDR3 spans 12 amino acids.

The chain links TRBV5-4 to TRBJ1-1; no clear D gene. Between the trimmed V and J ends, which lost 4 bases and 2 bases, there was a span of 12 bases. The germline gives CDR1 SGHNT, CDR2 YYREEE (reference sequence). The CDR3 is 14 amino acids. The CDR3: CASSPTVLNTEAFF. Here the CDR3 DNA reads TGTGCCAGCAGCCCTACAGTACTTAACACTGAAGCTTTCTTT.

The genes are TRBV10-3 and TRBJ2-2; unclear D gene. V was cut by 4 bases and J by 3 bases, with 9 bases left in between. This CDR3 is 14 amino acids long. Germline assignment: CDR1 ENHRY and CDR2 SYGVKD. The CDR3 nucleotides read TGTGCCATCAGTGGTTACGGCTACACCGGGGAGCTGTTTTTT. Translated: CAISGYGYTGELFF.

The V gene is TRBV5-1, the J gene TRBJ1-1; possibly TRBD1 for D (6 bases). The V end lost 5 bases, the J end lost 1 base, and 12 bases lay between the germline ends. Looked up from germline, CDR1 is SGHRS and CDR2 is YFSETQ. The CDR3 runs to 14 residues. The CDR3 region is CASRPGDANTEAFF. CDR3 DNA sequence: TGCGCCAGCAGGCCAGGGGACGCGAACACTGAAGCTTTCTTT.

This chain connects TRBV5-1 to TRBJ1-1; D perhaps matches TRBD1 (6 bases). The germline V and J ends were trimmed by 3 bases and 4 bases, with 13 bases remaining between them. Germline V gene sequence: CDR1 SGHRS, CDR2 YFSETQ. This CDR3 is 14 amino acids long. CDR3 residues: CASSWDTESTEAFF. The CDR3, as DNA: TGCGCCAGCAGCTGGGACACGGAAAGCACTGAAGCTTTCTTT.

This chain connects TRBV11-3 to TRBJ1-1; D gene ambiguous. CDR3 length equals 13 residues. Trimming removed 3 bases from V and 3 bases from J, with 8 bases in between. Germline V CDR1 and CDR2: SGHNT, YENEEA. The CDR3 here is CASSFRADTEAFF. The CDR3 DNA is TGTGCCAGCAGCTTTAGAGCAGACACTGAAGCTTTCTTT.

The gene calls are TRBV19 and TRBJ2-2; weak D call: TRBD2 (6 bases). Germline lookup yields CDR1 LNHDA and CDR2 SQIVND (reference sequence). V gave up 10 bases and J gave up 6 bases, with 18 bases separating them. The CDR3 sequence is 14 residues long. For the CDR3, the DNA is TGTGCCACCTCCTCCCTGGGGGGAGCCGGGGAGCTGTTTTTT. It yields the protein CATSSLGGAGELFF.

The chain carries TRBV19 and TRBJ1-3; tentatively, D is TRBD1 (5 bases). Germline CDR1 is LNHDA and CDR2 is SQIVND (reference sequence). The V end was cut by 7 bases, the J end by 0 bases, with 13 bases between. CDR3 length: 15 amino acids. The CDR3 DNA follows: TGTGCCAGTATGGGCTGGGGCCTCTCTGGAAACACCATATATTTT. Encoded protein: CASMGWGLSGNTIYF.

The chain carries TRBV6-5 and TRBJ2-7; tentative D call: TRBD2 (7 bases). CDR1 and CDR2 from the germline V gene are MNHEY and SVGAGI. This CDR3 is built from 15 residues. With 3 bases removed from V and 0 bases from J, the gap between germline ends came to 12 bases. CDR3 sequence: CASSYWGGGSYEQYF. The DNA for the CDR3 is TGTGCCAGCAGTTATTGGGGGGGCGGCTCCTACGAGCAGTACTTC.

This sequence joins TRBV24-1 and TRBJ2-5; TRBD1 might be the D (6 bases). The ends were cut back, 1 base at V and 1 base at J, with 9 bases in the middle. CDR1 is KGHDR, CDR2 SFDVKD, per germline. This CDR3 has 15 amino acids. The CDR3, as DNA: TGTGCCACCAGTGATTTCCAGGGGCCCCAAGAGACCCAGTACTTC. This encodes CATSDFQGPQETQYF.

About this clone: The same CDR3 can be traced to other DNA sequences in this sample. The chain joins TRBV27 to TRBJ2-7, with TRBD1 matching over 11 bases. The V gene's germline CDR1 is MNHEY and CDR2 SMNVEV (reference sequence). The trim removed 5 bases at V and 3 bases at J, leaving 3 bases unmatched. This CDR3 spans 14 amino acids. CDR3 DNA: TGTGCCAGCAGTCCGGGGACAGGGGGCTACGAGCAGTACTTC. Protein sequence: CASSPGTGGYEQYF.

V and J are TRBV27 and TRBJ2-7; D is undetermined. Germline CDR1 and CDR2: MNHEY and SMNVEV (reference sequence). This CDR3 has 13 amino acids. V lost 0 bases and J 4 bases, leaving 7 bases between the germline ends. The CDR3 nucleotides read TGTGCCAGCAGTTTATCTCCCGGGTACGAGCAGTACTTC. Translated, it gives CASSLSPGYEQYF.

The chain has TRBV4-1 and TRBJ2-1, with 8 bases that match TRBD2. Trimming cost V 0 bases and J 16 bases; bases outside gene matches: 17. Germline assignment: CDR1 MGHRA and CDR2 YSYEKL. The CDR3 loop spans 16 amino acids. CDR3 in DNA: TGCGCCAGCAGCCAAGAAGGTACTGGTGGCGGGGGGAAGGGTTTCTTC. Translated, it gives CASSQEGTGGGGKGFF.

Only one count was recorded for this clone. The rearrangement joins TRBV5-1 to TRBJ2-1, with 8 bases lining up with TRBD2. CDR3 length: 17 residues. CDR1 and CDR2 from the germline V gene are SGHRS and YFSETQ. The trim removed 0 bases at V and 7 bases at J, leaving 12 bases unmatched. CDR3 coding DNA: TGCGCCAGCAGCTTGGTTGTGCGGGGGGCCCTTGTGAATGAGCAGTTCTTC. Its translation is CASSLVVRGALVNEQFF.

J is TRBJ2-5 and V is TRBV4-1, with TRBD2 matching 9 bases. The CDR3 length is 15 residues. Germline V gives CDR1 MGHRA, CDR2 YSYEKL. The V and J ends lost 3 bases and 1 base, in that order; junction bases with no gene match: 3. The CDR3 is CASSHSGLAQETQYF. The CDR3 coding sequence is TGCGCCAGCAGCCACTCGGGACTAGCCCAAGAGACCCAGTACTTC.

CDR3 nucleotides: TGCGCCAGCAGCTTGGGCGAACGGGGGGACCACACAGATACGCAGTATTTT. Its translation is CASSLGERGDHTDTQYF. The gene calls are TRBV5-1 and TRBJ2-3; TRBD2 aligns across 7 bases. CDR3 size: 17 residues. In germline, CDR1 is SGHRS, CDR2 YFSETQ. V gave up 0 bases and J gave up 2 bases; unmatched junction bases: 9.

The rearrangement joins TRBV18 to TRBJ2-5; D call uncertain. Germline CDR1 reads KGHSH; CDR2 reads LQKENI. CDR3 length: 13 residues. Deletions cut 6 bases from V and 4 bases from J, with 12 bases between. The CDR3 DNA is TGTGCCAGCTCCCCCTCAACCCCAGAGACCCAGTACTTC. Encoded protein: CASSPSTPETQYF.

V and J are TRBV11-2 and TRBJ1-2; 7 positions agree with TRBD1. V dropped 1 base and J dropped 3; count of bases not matched to a gene: 5. The length of the CDR3 is 15 residues. CDR1 and CDR2 (germline): SGHAT, FQNNGV. In nucleotides, the CDR3 is TGTGCCAGCAGCTTAGCTGGGACAGCGGACTATGGCTACACCTTC. The encoded protein is CASSLAGTADYGYTF.

J is TRBJ2-2 and V is TRBV11-2; TRBD2 is a possible D gene (6 bases). Germline CDR1 and CDR2: SGHAT and FQNNGV. V lost 0 bases and J 8 bases, leaving 7 bases between the germline ends. The CDR3 totals 13 residues. The CDR3 DNA sequence: TGTGCCAGCAGCTTAGAGGGGAGGGGGGAGCTGTTTTTT. Residues: CASSLEGRGELFF.

The chain uses TRBV4-3 and TRBJ1-2; D gene ambiguous. Germline CDR1 reads LGHNA; CDR2 reads YSLEER. The CDR3 is 17 amino acids. Trimming removed 0 bases from V and 0 bases from J, with 14 bases in between. The CDR3 loop reads CASSQEKSGSTNYGYTF. CDR3 nucleotide sequence: TGCGCCAGCAGCCAAGAAAAGTCGGGCTCCACTAACTATGGCTACACCTTC.